This entry lists 20 T cell receptor beta chains sequenced from one sample in a study of OX40 agonist ivuxolimab in advanced cancers. The data were produced by immunoSEQ multiplex PCR, yet TCRdb's version contains in-frame clones alone and is incomplete. The sample has tens of thousands of clones, roughly 84% seen once. The specimen comprised CD4+ or CD8+ T cells sorted from blood, sampled in a trial of the OX40 agonist ivuxolimab. The receptors were gathered from an adult with an advanced solid tumor such as melanoma, head and neck, liver or kidney cancer.

This clone occurred a few times. The genes are TRBV6-1 and TRBJ2-7, with a possible D match to TRBD1 (7 bases). V lost 1 base and J lost 4, with 17 bases in between. The CDR3 is 16 residues long. Germline CDR1 is MNHNS and CDR2 is SASEGT. For the CDR3, the DNA is TGTGCCAGCAGTGAAGGAGGGGGGCAGGGGGAATACGAGCAGTACTTC. Protein product: CASSEGGGQGEYEQYF.

V gene TRBV2 combines with J gene TRBJ1-3; D is unresolved. This CDR3 region has 16 residues. Per germline, CDR1 SNHLY and CDR2 FYNNEI. V lost 1 base and J 0 bases, leaving 10 bases between the germline ends. DNA for the CDR3: TGTGCCAGCAGTGAAGGTAGAGCCCTCTCTGGAAACACCATATATTTT. Translation gives CASSEGRALSGNTIYF.

This rearrangement joins TRBV5-8 to TRBJ2-3, with D possibly being TRBD2 (5 bases). Germline V lookup: CDR1 SGHTS, CDR2 YDEGEE. Trimming shortened V by 0 bases and J by 8 bases, and 16 bases separated the two germline ends. This CDR3 comprises 15 residues. CDR3 sequence: CASSLGGPPVVTQYF. In DNA form, the CDR3 reads TGTGCCAGCAGCTTGGGAGGGCCCCCTGTAGTTACGCAGTATTTT.

The genes are TRBV9 and TRBJ2-7; TRBD1 matches at 8 bases. Trimming at V came to 0 bases and at J to 5 bases, leaving 7 bases not matched to a gene. The CDR3 has 15 residues. Germline lookup yields CDR1 SGDLS and CDR2 YYNGEE. The CDR3 nucleotides are TGTGCCAGCAGCGTAGTTGGGACAGGATCGGACGAGCAGTACTTC. Its translation is CASSVVGTGSDEQYF.

The chain is built from TRBV6-1 and TRBJ1-2; D gene unclear. The CDR3 is 14 residues long. Trimming took off 3 bases at V and 4 bases at J, with 12 bases between the two ends. In germline, CDR1 is MNHNS, CDR2 SASEGT. CDR3 sequence reads: CASSDANGGYGYTF. CDR3 coding DNA: TGTGCCAGCAGTGACGCCAATGGTGGCTATGGCTACACCTTC.

This chain connects TRBV7-8 to TRBJ2-7; no clear D. CDR3 length: 13 residues. Germline V gene data show CDR1 as SGHVS and CDR2 as FQNEAQ. V dropped 5 bases and J dropped 2 bases, with 10 bases sitting between them. The CDR3 DNA reads TGTGCCAGCAGCACCAGGACGGCCTACGAGCAGTACTTC. Encoded protein: CASSTRTAYEQYF. Together with reference TRBV7-8 and TRBJ2-7, the CDR3 gives the full variable domain: GAGVSQSPRYKVAKRGQDVALRCDPISGHVSLFWYQQALGQGPEFLTYFQNEAQLDKSGLPSDRFFAERPEGSVSTLKIQRTQQEDSAVYLCASSTRTAYEQYFGPGTRLTVT.

The V call is TRBV19, the J call TRBJ2-2; no clear D gene. V was clipped by 6 bases and J by 2 bases, with 7 bases between them. The CDR3 has 13 residues. The V gene's germline CDR1 is LNHDA and CDR2 SQIVND (reference sequence). The DNA of the CDR3 is TGTGCCAGTAGCAACCCAAACACCGGGGAGCTGTTTTTT. Protein product: CASSNPNTGELFF. The full variable domain, rest sourced from reference TRBV19 and TRBJ2-2, is DGGITQSPKYLFRKEGQNVTLSCEQNLNHDAMYWYRQDPGQGLRLIYYSQIVNDFQKGDIAEGYSVSREKKESFPLTVTSAQKNPTAFYLCASSNPNTGELFFGEGSRLTVL.

The chain recombines TRBV7-2 with TRBJ2-2; 9 bases align to TRBD2. The CDR3 is 16 amino acids. V lost 2 bases and J lost 4; bases outside the gene matches: 5. Germline CDR1 SGHTA, CDR2 FQGNSA. CDR3 amino acids: CASSLRAGLATGELFF. The DNA for the CDR3 is TGTGCCAGCAGCTTACGGGCGGGACTAGCCACCGGGGAGCTGTTTTTT.

The V and J genes are TRBV5-1 and TRBJ2-5; D ambiguous. Germline values: CDR1 SGHRS, CDR2 YFSETQ. CDR3 length equals 15 residues. Deletions cut 5 bases from V and 2 bases from J, with 16 bases between. Here the CDR3 DNA reads TGCGCCAGCAGTCCTATTGTTGGAAAACAAGAGACCCAGTACTTC. As protein: CASSPIVGKQETQYF.

The chain employs TRBV10-1 and TRBJ2-5; D unclear. The J call may be mistaken, given a closer DNA end match to TRBJ2-7. CDR3 size: 14 residues. Germline V gives CDR1 WNHNN, CDR2 SYGVQD (reference sequence). CDR3 region: CASSDSSRRAEQYF. DNA for the CDR3: TGCGCCAGCAGTGATTCAAGCAGACGAGCCGAGCAGTACTTC.

Note on this clone: Sequence at one end of the junction differs from germline and may be a read error. The rearrangement links TRBV5-4 to TRBJ1-3; possibly TRBD1 for D (6 bases). The CDR3 is made up of 13 amino acids. CDR1 and CDR2 from the germline V gene are SGHNT and YYREEE (reference sequence). Here the CDR3 DNA reads TGTGCCAGCAGCATAGCCGGGACAAGGTCGGGGATTTTT. It encodes CASSIAGTRSGIF.

The chain joins TRBV25-1 to TRBJ1-6; D gene ambiguous. The CDR3 is made up of 13 amino acids. V was shortened by 5 bases and J by 7 bases, with 9 bases between the two germline ends. Germline CDR1 is MGHDK and CDR2 is SYGVNS. The CDR3 nucleotides read TGTGCCAGCAGTCCTCATCAAAATTCACCCCTCCACTTT. As protein: CASSPHQNSPLHF.

This clone turned up a few times. V gene TRBV28 combines with J gene TRBJ1-5; D not resolved. CDR1 MDHEN and CDR2 SYDVKM come from the germline V gene. The CDR3 totals 14 residues. V lost 3 bases and J 7 bases, leaving 13 bases between the germline ends. CDR3 DNA sequence: TGTGCCAGCAGTTTGACCGCCCGTGGGCAGCCCCAGCATTTT. Translated, it gives CASSLTARGQPQHF.

The chain carries TRBV7-2 and TRBJ1-5, with 8 nucleotides matching TRBD1. After removal of 0 bases from V and 0 bases from J, the junction contained 4 bases not matched to a gene. CDR1 SGHTA and CDR2 FQGNSA come from the germline V gene. This CDR3 is 17 amino acids long. CDR3 protein: CASSLAFGQGSNQPQHF. In DNA, the CDR3 is TGTGCCAGCAGCTTAGCGTTCGGACAGGGTAGCAATCAGCCCCAGCATTTT. The full variable domain, with the rest looked up from reference TRBV7-2 and TRBJ1-5, is GAGVSQSPSNKVTEKGKDVELRCDPISGHTALYWYRQSLGQGLEFLIYFQGNSAPDKSGLPSDRFSAERTGGSVSTLTIQRTQQEDSAVYLCASSLAFGQGSNQPQHFGDGTRLSIL.

The chain recombines TRBV4-2 with TRBJ2-7; D may be TRBD1 or TRBD2 (5 bases each). CDR3 length: 16 residues. The germline V gene encodes CDR1 LGHNA and CDR2 YNFKEQ. The V gene lost 6 bases and the J gene lost 7 bases, with 25 bases spanning the gap. The chain's CDR3 is CASSRSHGTQEREQYF. CDR3 nucleotides: TGTGCCAGCAGTCGTTCCCACGGGACCCAGGAGCGAGAGCAGTACTTC.

The CDR3 sequence is CASSYSFSQDTQYF. As DNA, the CDR3 is TGTGCCAGCAGTTACTCTTTTTCTCAGGATACGCAGTATTTT. The chain carries TRBV6-6 and TRBJ2-3, with D unclear. The V gene lost 0 bases and the J gene lost 6 bases, with 10 bases spanning the gap. Germline V gives CDR1 MNHNY, CDR2 SVGAGI (reference sequence). CDR3 size: 14 residues.

The table lists this clone with a few counts. The chain links TRBV10-2 to TRBJ1-2; 8 bases line up with TRBD1. CDR1 and CDR2 from the germline V gene are WSHSY and SAAADI. The CDR3 totals 12 residues. The V gene end was trimmed by 6 bases and the J gene end by 3 bases; junction bases not matched to a gene: 0. The CDR3 reads CASRTGDYGYTF. The CDR3 coding sequence is TGCGCCAGCAGGACAGGGGACTATGGCTACACCTTC.

The chain employs TRBV5-1 and TRBJ2-7; D is undetermined. V lost 0 bases to trimming and J lost 2 bases, with 9 bases between them. The CDR3 loop spans 14 amino acids. CDR1 and CDR2 (germline): SGHRS, YFSETQ. The CDR3 nucleotides read TGCGCCAGCAGCTTGGGTGGCCACCCCTACGAGCAGTACTTC. Amino acids: CASSLGGHPYEQYF. Filled out from reference TRBV5-1 and TRBJ2-7, the complete variable domain reads KAGVTQTPRYLIKTRGQQVTLSCSPISGHRSVSWYQQTPGQGLQFLFEYFSETQRNKGNFPGRFSGRQFSNSRSEMNVSTLELGDSALYLCASSLGGHPYEQYFGPGTRLTVT.

The chain combines TRBV5-6 with TRBJ2-2, with D tentatively TRBD1 (5 bases). The CDR3 has 14 amino acids. Trimming took 6 bases from V and 9 from J, leaving 18 bases between them. Per germline, CDR1 SGHDT and CDR2 YYEEEE. CDR3 nucleotides: TGTGCCAGCAACCCCAGGCAAGGGGCAAGGGAGCTGTTTTTT. Protein product: CASNPRQGARELFF.

The CDR3 coding sequence is TGTGCCAGCAGCGACATTTCTGGGAGTTCCTACGAGCAGTACTTC. Protein product: CASSDISGSSYEQYF. V gene TRBV11-3 combines with J gene TRBJ2-7; D may be TRBD2 (5 bases). Looked up from germline, CDR1 is SGHNT and CDR2 is YENEEA. With 5 bases removed from V and 1 base from J, the gap between germline ends came to 15 bases. The CDR3 is 15 amino acids.